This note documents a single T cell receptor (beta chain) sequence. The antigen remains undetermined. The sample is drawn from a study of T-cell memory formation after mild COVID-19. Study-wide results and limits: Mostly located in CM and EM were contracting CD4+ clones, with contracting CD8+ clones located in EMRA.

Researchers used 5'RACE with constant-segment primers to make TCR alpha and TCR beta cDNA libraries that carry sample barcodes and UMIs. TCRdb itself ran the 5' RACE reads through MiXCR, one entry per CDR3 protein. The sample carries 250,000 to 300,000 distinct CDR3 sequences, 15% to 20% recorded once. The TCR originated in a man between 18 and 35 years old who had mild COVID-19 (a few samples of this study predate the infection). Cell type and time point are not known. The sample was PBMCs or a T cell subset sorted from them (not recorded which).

The CDR3 DNA reads TGTGCCAGCACCAAGACAGTTGGGACTGAAGCTTTCTTT. Its translation is CASTKTVGTEAFF. The chain employs TRBV12-3 or TRBV12-4 and TRBJ1-1; a possible D gene is TRBD1 (5 bases). Trimming left V 7 bases short and J 5 bases short, with 14 bases between. This CDR3 contains 13 residues.